The next 22 T cell receptor beta chains were all read from a single sample in a study of shared clonotypes between healthy human individuals. Clones were sequenced by immunoSEQ multiplex PCR, and TCRdb holds only the in-frame ones, with some missing. The repertoire holds approximately 2.3 million clones, over 90% seen once, with 0.39% in the top ten. Sequencing input: naive CD4+ T cells from PBMCs. Described subset: CD45RA+ positively selected. These receptors were obtained from a young man in good health. Some clones in this sample may be carry-over from other donors' samples.

Notes on this clone: Other DNA sequences of this sample code for an identical CDR3. The V and J genes are TRBV5-1 and TRBJ2-5; the D gene is possibly TRBD1 (5 bases). Trimming removed 2 bases at V and 1 base at J, with 6 bases between. The length of the CDR3 is 13 residues. The germline V gene encodes CDR1 SGHRS and CDR2 YFSETQ. In DNA, the CDR3 is TGCGCCAGCAGCTTCACAGGCCAAGAGACCCAGTACTTC. It specifies CASSFTGQETQYF.

As for this clone: Distinct nucleotide sequences in the sample also encode this CDR3. This chain connects TRBV27 to TRBJ2-7; D is ambiguous. With 3 bases removed from V and 0 bases from J, the gap between germline ends came to 12 bases. CDR1 MNHEY and CDR2 SMNVEV come from the germline V gene (reference sequence). The CDR3 is 15 amino acids. As DNA, the CDR3 is TGTGCCAGCAGTTTGACCCCACCATACTCCTACGAGCAGTACTTC. It yields the protein CASSLTPPYSYEQYF.

V and J are TRBV29-1 and TRBJ2-5, with 7 nucleotides matching TRBD2. Unmatched junction bases numbered 2, after V lost 5 bases and J lost 5 bases. CDR1 is SQVTM and CDR2 is ANQGSEA in the germline V gene. The CDR3 consists of 11 residues. CDR3 amino acids: CSVRGSETQYF. CDR3 nucleotide sequence: TGCAGCGTTCGCGGGAGTGAGACCCAGTACTTC.

This clone was counted once. The genes are TRBV9 and TRBJ2-7, with 9 bases fitting TRBD2. The CDR3 length is 15 residues. Germline V gives CDR1 SGDLS, CDR2 YYNGEE. V lost 0 bases to trimming and J lost 1 base; unmatched junction nucleotides: 2. The CDR3, as DNA: TGTGCCAGCAGCGTAGGGACTAGCGAATCCTACGAGCAGTACTTC. Its translation is CASSVGTSESYEQYF.

The V gene is TRBV27, the J gene TRBJ2-4; TRBD1 matches at 7 bases. Per germline, CDR1 MNHEY and CDR2 SMNVEV (reference sequence). The CDR3 sequence is 15 residues long. The junction had 6 bases not matched to a gene; V was cut back by 4 bases and J by 3 bases. The CDR3 DNA follows: TGTGCCAGCAGTTCAGCTCAGGGGGACAAAAACATTCAGTACTTC. Translated: CASSSAQGDKNIQYF.

The chain carries TRBV6-6 and TRBJ2-1; D is undetermined. This CDR3 contains 13 residues. Germline V lookup: CDR1 MNHNY, CDR2 SVGAGI (reference sequence). Trimming cost V 7 bases and J 4 bases, with 11 bases left between them. The CDR3 DNA follows: TGTGCCAGCACCACGGGCCGGTACAATGAGCAGTTCTTC. Translation gives CASTTGRYNEQFF.

This clone has only one observation. The chain has TRBV6-1 and TRBJ1-5; TRBD1 might be the D (5 bases). CDR1 is MNHNS and CDR2 is SASEGT in the germline V gene. The CDR3 spans 19 residues. The V end was cut by 0 bases, the J end by 4 bases, with 22 bases between. The CDR3 protein is CASSEARHDAGRGNQPQHF. CDR3 DNA sequence: TGTGCCAGCAGTGAAGCGCGGCACGATGCGGGGAGGGGTAATCAGCCCCAGCATTTT.

The chain combines TRBV7-3 with TRBJ2-7; possible D gene TRBD1, 5 bases. The CDR3 length is 14 residues. V lost 5 bases to trimming and J lost 0 bases, with 11 bases between them. Looked up from germline, CDR1 is SGHTA and CDR2 is FQGTGA. In nucleotides, the CDR3 is TGTGCCAGCAGCCCGCGACAGAGCTCCTACGAGCAGTACTTC. Protein: CASSPRQSSYEQYF.

The chain has TRBV9 and TRBJ2-2; 10 bases map to TRBD2. The CDR3 runs 16 residues. Germline V gene data show CDR1 as SGDLS and CDR2 as YYNGEE. Unmatched junction bases numbered 3, after V lost 0 bases and J lost 4 bases. Here the CDR3 DNA reads TGTGCCAGCAGCGTAGTAGTAGCGGGAGGCACCGGGGAGCTGTTTTTT. Protein sequence: CASSVVVAGGTGELFF.

This clone came up a few times. The genes are TRBV2 and TRBJ1-2; D is undetermined. The CDR3 is 13 residues long. Germline V lookup: CDR1 SNHLY, CDR2 FYNNEI. V dropped 11 bases and J dropped 4 bases, with 17 bases sitting between them. The CDR3 DNA reads TGTGCCGATCTCCGGGGTGAGGGCTATGGCTACACCTTC. Translating it yields CADLRGEGYGYTF.

This clone came up once. J is TRBJ1-4 and V is TRBV7-9; D call uncertain. This CDR3 is 13 amino acids long. V shed 1 base and J shed 6 bases, with 6 bases lying between them. The germline V gene has CDR1 SEHNR and CDR2 FQNEAQ (reference sequence). CDR3 coding DNA: TGTGCCAGCAGCTTAGGGAGCCATGAAAAACTGTTTTTT. It translates to CASSLGSHEKLFF.

As to this clone: An end of the junction does not agree with germline; a read error may underlie this. The J gene is TRBJ2-7, the V gene TRBV28; D not certain. The CDR3 is made up of 13 amino acids. Germline V gene sequence: CDR1 MDHEN, CDR2 SYDVKM. The DNA for the CDR3 is TGTGCCAGAAAAACGCCCGACACTTACCTGAAAAACTTC. As protein: CARKTPDTYLKNF.

The chain is built from TRBV7-2 and TRBJ2-7, with TRBD1 matching 8 bases. With 2 bases clipped from V and 0 bases from J, the junction kept 6 bases outside the gene matches. CDR3 length: 16 residues. Germline V lookup: CDR1 SGHTA, CDR2 FQGNSA. The CDR3 loop reads CASSLTRTGSSYEQYF. In nucleotides, the CDR3 is TGTGCCAGCAGCTTAACTCGGACAGGGAGCTCCTACGAGCAGTACTTC. Filled out from reference TRBV7-2 and TRBJ2-7, the complete variable domain reads GAGVSQSPSNKVTEKGKDVELRCDPISGHTALYWYRQSLGQGLEFLIYFQGNSAPDKSGLPSDRFSAERTGGSVSTLTIQRTQQEDSAVYLCASSLTRTGSSYEQYFGPGTRLTVT.

This chain uses TRBV6-5 with TRBJ2-7; D call uncertain. The CDR3 is made up of 15 amino acids. Between the trimmed V and J ends, which lost 0 bases and 0 bases, there was a span of 9 bases. Germline V gene data show CDR1 as MNHEY and CDR2 as SVGAGI. CDR3 nucleotide sequence: TGTGCCAGCAGTTACTCTTGGGCTAGCTCCTACGAGCAGTACTTC. The encoded protein is CASSYSWASSYEQYF.

The chain joins TRBV2 to TRBJ2-5; D may be TRBD1 (5 bases). V lost 3 bases, J lost 3 bases, and 8 bases lay in between. The CDR3 totals 13 residues. CDR1 and CDR2 from the germline V gene are SNHLY and FYNNEI. CDR3 DNA sequence: TGTGCCAGCAGTGACACCAGGGAAGAGACCCAGTACTTC. It translates to CASSDTREETQYF.

This chain uses TRBV28 with TRBJ2-1; D is unresolved. The CDR3 loop spans 11 amino acids. CDR1 is MDHEN and CDR2 is SYDVKM in the germline V gene. Trimming removed 7 bases at V and 4 bases at J, with 5 bases between. CDR3: CASIQYNEQFF. As DNA, the CDR3 is TGTGCCAGCATCCAGTACAATGAGCAGTTCTTC. The full variable domain, in which reference TRBV28 and TRBJ2-1 provide the parts outside the CDR3, is DVKVTQSSRYLVKRTGEKVFLECVQDMDHENMFWYRQDPGLGLRLIYFSYDVKMKEKGDIPEGYSVSREKKERFSLILESASTNQTSMYLCASIQYNEQFFGPGTRLTVL.

V usage is TRBV18 and J usage is TRBJ1-2; D is undetermined. V was clipped by 3 bases and J by 1 base, with 12 bases between them. This CDR3 has 15 residues. Per the germline V gene, CDR1 is KGHSH and CDR2 is LQKENI. The DNA of the CDR3 is TGTGCCAGCTCACCCCGAGTTACAGATAACTATGGCTACACCTTC. Protein: CASSPRVTDNYGYTF. The variable domain in full, with the rest retrieved from reference TRBV18 and TRBJ1-2, is NAGVMQNPRHLVRRRGQEARLRCSPMKGHSHVYWYRQLPEEGLKFMVYLQKENIIDESGMPKERFSAEFPKEGPSILRIQQVVRGDSAAYFCASSPRVTDNYGYTFGSGTRLTVV.

CDR3 in amino acids: CASSLSGTPTYEQYF. In DNA form, the CDR3 reads TGTGCCAGCAGCTTATCAGGGACACCTACCTACGAGCAGTACTTC. The chain employs TRBV5-4 and TRBJ2-7; D is possibly TRBD1 (6 bases). Germline V lookup: CDR1 SGHNT, CDR2 YYREEE (reference sequence). The CDR3 covers 15 residues. V gave up 2 bases and J gave up 2 bases, with 14 bases separating them.

V is TRBV4-1 and J is TRBJ2-1, with TRBD2 identical over 9 bases. The CDR3 is 16 amino acids. The germline gives CDR1 MGHRA, CDR2 YSYEKL. V lost 8 bases to trimming and J lost 4 bases; unmatched junction nucleotides: 12. CDR3 region: CASGFSGSGSYNEQFF. CDR3 coding DNA: TGCGCCAGCGGGTTTAGCGGGAGTGGGTCATACAATGAGCAGTTCTTC.

The chain couples TRBV28 to TRBJ1-1; D is unclear. This CDR3 contains 14 residues. CDR1 and CDR2 from the germline V gene are MDHEN and SYDVKM. V lost 2 bases and J lost 1, with 8 bases in between. CDR3 sequence: CASSLIRQNTEAFF. The DNA for the CDR3 is TGTGCCAGCAGTTTAATTAGACAGAACACTGAAGCTTTCTTT.

This chain connects TRBV7-9 to TRBJ1-3, with a possible D match to TRBD1 (6 bases). The CDR3 is 17 amino acids. The germline V and J ends were trimmed by 3 bases and 0 bases, with 15 bases remaining between them. Germline CDR1 SEHNR, CDR2 FQNEAQ (reference sequence). The CDR3 coding sequence is TGTGCCAGCAGCTTTCGGACAGCATTTGACTCTGGAAACACCATATATTTT. This sequence encodes CASSFRTAFDSGNTIYF.

The rearrangement links TRBV30 to TRBJ2-7; D is unclear. V lost 3 bases and J 1 base, leaving 7 bases between the germline ends. CDR1 is GTSNPN and CDR2 is SVGIG in the germline V gene (reference sequence). The CDR3 is 12 residues long. CDR3 sequence reads: CAWSHRSYEQYF. CDR3 nucleotides: TGTGCCTGGAGCCATCGGTCCTACGAGCAGTACTTC.